The subject of this entry is one TCR beta chain. Deletions cut 7 bases from V and 0 bases from J, with 13 bases between. The CDR3 is 15 residues long. Germline-derived CDR1 and CDR2 are SNHLY and FYNNEI. Original analysis: Reference gene primer amplification gave estimated nucleated cell counts. Produced via immunoSEQ multiplex PCR; TCRdb's table is partial and in-frame only. That table furnishes V, J and clone size, whereas the DNA furnished D and trimming. The profile shows about 14,000 clones, more than 75% of them singletons. This sample was included in a study of blood T cell repertoires in COVID-19. Study as a whole: Donors in the United States, Italy and Spain gave samples during acute or convalescent COVID-19. PBMCs, B-cell-depleted T cells, or T cells provided the cDNA or gDNA that made up the material.

This sequence originates from a human donor in a cohort sampled during active COVID-19. The chain combines TRBV2 with TRBJ1-5, with no clear D. The sequenced sample consisted of peripheral blood. CDR3 DNA: TGTGCCAGCATGTCAGGCAGAGATAGCAATCAGCCCCAGCATTTT. Translated: CASMSGRDSNQPQHF.